This T cell receptor (beta chain) is from a study of T cell responses to AZD1222 COVID-19 vaccine. Assay used: immunoSEQ multiplex PCR; TCRdb lists only in-frame clones, some missing. The sample has around 140,000 clones, approximately 93% seen once. Regarding the study as a whole: There were repertoire samples only from the period after the peak T cell response.

This CDR3 has 14 amino acids. The germline gives CDR1 MGHRA, CDR2 YSYEKL. V lost 3 bases and J 4 bases, leaving 12 bases between the germline ends. As concerns this clone: Its antigen remains unidentified.

This receptor was identified in an adult who had recovered from COVID-19. The rearrangement joins TRBV4-1 to TRBJ1-1; a weak D match, TRBD1 (5 bases). The sample here was peripheral blood, taken after recovery from COVID-19. CDR3 sequence reads: CASSQGRGITEAFF. The DNA for the CDR3 is TGCGCCAGCAGCCAGGGGAGGGGCATCACTGAAGCTTTCTTT.